These 2 T cell receptor beta chains were all obtained from the same sample, sequenced in a study of early T cells in non-severe SARS-CoV-2 infection. A single record per CDR3 protein comes from TCRdb applying MiXCR to the 5' RACE reads. This sample yields about 30,000 distinct CDR3 sequences, of which approximately 5% are seen a single time; more than 4.5% belongs to the top ten. Material for sequencing was whole blood. Source of these receptors: an adult who was a healthcare worker with PCR-confirmed SARS-CoV-2 infection or an uninfected control (not recorded which).

This clonotype has ten or more counts. The chain is built from TRBV18 and TRBJ1-5; D is ambiguous. This CDR3 has 13 residues. Trimming took off 2 bases at V and 4 bases at J, with 6 bases between the two ends. Per germline, CDR1 KGHSH and CDR2 LQKENI. CDR3 DNA sequence: TGTGCCAGCTCACCAGCGGATAATCAGCCCCAGCATTTT. Protein product: CASSPADNQPQHF. Combining the CDR3 with reference TRBV18 and TRBJ1-5 gives the whole variable domain NAGVMQNPRHLVRRRGQEARLRCSPMKGHSHVYWYRQLPEEGLKFMVYLQKENIIDESGMPKERFSAEFPKEGPSILRIQQVVRGDSAAYFCASSPADNQPQHFGDGTRLSIL.

This clonotype was recorded at least ten times. The V and J genes are TRBV11-3 and TRBJ2-1; D is undetermined. Per the germline V gene, CDR1 is SGHNT and CDR2 is YENEEA. The CDR3 loop spans 14 amino acids. Trimming took off 5 bases at V and 9 bases at J, with 17 bases between the two ends. CDR3 region: CASSPEVPTGEQFF. CDR3 sequence (DNA): TGTGCCAGCAGCCCAGAGGTCCCCACGGGTGAGCAGTTCTTC.